Included here is one T cell receptor beta chain sequence, with context. Just one base apart from a much larger clone, this may be a read error. This CDR3 has 14 amino acids. Germline loops: CDR1 SGHAT, CDR2 FQNNGV. TCRdb ran MiXCR on the 5' RACE reads and lists one entry per CDR3 protein. The table has tens of thousands of distinct CDR3 sequences, 12% seen once. The entry originates in a study of early T cells in non-severe SARS-CoV-2 infection. The sequencing input was whole blood. The source is an adult who was a healthcare worker with PCR-confirmed SARS-CoV-2 infection or an uninfected control (not recorded which). The V gene is TRBV11-2, the J gene TRBJ1-1; no clear D. This CDR3 reads CASAEGRMNTVAFF. The CDR3 DNA follows: TGTGCCAGCGCAGAGGGAAGAATGAACACTGTAGCTTTCTTT.